This TCR beta chain was found in a study of graft-versus-host responses after intestinal transplantation. About the study: Those transplanted obtained multivisceral, liver-intestinal, or isolated intestinal grafts. Once they had received anti-thymocyte globulin induction, all recipients took tacrolimus and steroids for approximately 3 years. Whole-study findings and limits: Researchers found GvH clones in recipient marrow, and some showed up first in ileum or blood. HvG clone declines early post-transplant were associated with peak circulating GvH levels.

Germline V gene data show CDR1 as LNHDA and CDR2 as SQIVND (reference sequence). The V end lost 3 bases, the J end lost 0 bases, and 12 bases lay between the germline ends. The CDR3 runs to 16 residues. In regard to this clone: Antigen: not known.

Assay: immunoSEQ multiplex PCR; the TCRdb copy retains only in-frame clones and omits some. The sample holds about 96,000 clones, roughly 90% seen once. The specimen comprised unstimulated CD4+ T cells sorted from spleen or lymph node cells, sampled before intestinal transplant. The clonotype originates from a human donor who received an intestinal transplant. This chain connects TRBV19 to TRBJ2-4; D perhaps matches TRBD1 (6 bases). The CDR3 reads CASSIQQGLAKNIQYF. The CDR3 DNA is TGTGCCAGTAGTATCCAACAGGGTCTAGCCAAAAACATTCAGTACTTC.